This T cell receptor (beta chain) emerged from a study of patients and donors after allogeneic stem cell transplantation. The CDR3 consists of 14 residues. V trimming: 2 bases; J trimming: 4 bases; junction bases outside the gene matches: 1. TCRdb re-called the RT-PCR reads through MiXCR, storing one row per CDR3 protein. The sample yields about 24,000 distinct CDR3 sequences, about 42% seen once. This TCR was sampled from a human donor who was either an allogeneic HSCT recipient or a stem cell or donor lymphocyte infusion donor (not recorded which). It is not recorded whose cells these are; they may come from a transplant donor. The sequenced material came from blood, either unsorted or a sorted T cell fraction (not recorded which). This chain connects TRBV12-3 or TRBV12-4 to TRBJ2-1; 8 nucleotides line up with TRBD1. CDR3 nucleotide sequence: TGTGCCAGCAGTTTACGACAGGGGTACAATGAGCAGTTCTTC. It encodes CASSLRQGYNEQFF.